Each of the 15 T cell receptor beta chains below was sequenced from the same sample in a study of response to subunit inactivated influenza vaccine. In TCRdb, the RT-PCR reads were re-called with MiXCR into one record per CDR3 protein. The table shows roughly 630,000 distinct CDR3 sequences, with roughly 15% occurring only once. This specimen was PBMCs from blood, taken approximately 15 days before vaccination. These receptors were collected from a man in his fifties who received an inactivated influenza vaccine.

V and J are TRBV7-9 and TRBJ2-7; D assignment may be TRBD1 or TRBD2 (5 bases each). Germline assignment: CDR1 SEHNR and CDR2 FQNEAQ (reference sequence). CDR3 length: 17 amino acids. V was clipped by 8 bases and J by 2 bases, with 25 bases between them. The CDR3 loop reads CASVGTTKRPPPYEQYF. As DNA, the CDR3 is TGTGCCAGCGTAGGGACGACAAAGCGGCCCCCTCCCTACGAGCAGTACTTC.

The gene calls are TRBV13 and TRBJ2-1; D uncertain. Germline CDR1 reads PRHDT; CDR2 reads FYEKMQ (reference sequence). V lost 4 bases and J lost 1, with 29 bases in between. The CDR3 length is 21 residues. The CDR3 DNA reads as TGTGCCAGCAGCTCCCTGCCCTTCAACAGCCCGTCAGCGTTTTCCTACAATGAGCAGTTCTTC. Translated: CASSSLPFNSPSAFSYNEQFF.

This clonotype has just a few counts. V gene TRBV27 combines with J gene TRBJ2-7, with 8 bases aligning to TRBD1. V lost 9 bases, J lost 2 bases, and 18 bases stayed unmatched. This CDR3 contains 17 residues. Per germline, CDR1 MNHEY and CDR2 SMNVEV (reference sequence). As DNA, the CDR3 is TGTGCCAGTACCGACAGGGGCAGGACTTCCGCGACCTACGAGCAGTACTTC. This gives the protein CASTDRGRTSATYEQYF.

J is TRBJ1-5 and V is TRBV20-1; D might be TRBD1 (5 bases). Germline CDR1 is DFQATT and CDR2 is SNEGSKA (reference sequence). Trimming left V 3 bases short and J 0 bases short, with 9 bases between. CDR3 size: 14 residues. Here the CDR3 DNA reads TGCAGTGCTAGGGGCGGGGGTAGCAATCAGCCCCAGCATTTT. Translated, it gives CSARGGGSNQPQHF.

CDR3 loop: CASRGGLENIQYF. CDR3 nucleotides: TGTGCCAGCAGAGGAGGGCTCGAAAACATTCAGTACTTC. The rearrangement links TRBV21-1 to TRBJ2-4; TRBD2, the table's D call, was not compared with the DNA. TRBV21-1 is a known pseudogene. The CDR3 runs 13 residues.

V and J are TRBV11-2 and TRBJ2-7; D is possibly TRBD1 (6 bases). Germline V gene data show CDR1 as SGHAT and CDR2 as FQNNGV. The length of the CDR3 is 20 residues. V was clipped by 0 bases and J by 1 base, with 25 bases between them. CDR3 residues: CASSLDIRDSGTIRSYEQYF. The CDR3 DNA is TGTGCCAGCAGCTTAGATATTCGAGACTCAGGGACAATCAGATCCTACGAGCAGTACTTC. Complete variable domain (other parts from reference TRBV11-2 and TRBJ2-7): EAGVAQSPRYKIIEKRQSVAFWCNPISGHATLYWYQQILGQGPKLLIQFQNNGVVDDSQLPKDRFSAERLKGVDSTLKIQPAKLEDSAVYLCASSLDIRDSGTIRSYEQYFGPGTRLTVT.

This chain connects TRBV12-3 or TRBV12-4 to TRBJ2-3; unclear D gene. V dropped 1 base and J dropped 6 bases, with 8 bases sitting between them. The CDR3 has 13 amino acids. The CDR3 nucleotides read TGTGCCAGCAGTTTAGGGATAGGGGATACGCAGTATTTT. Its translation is CASSLGIGDTQYF.

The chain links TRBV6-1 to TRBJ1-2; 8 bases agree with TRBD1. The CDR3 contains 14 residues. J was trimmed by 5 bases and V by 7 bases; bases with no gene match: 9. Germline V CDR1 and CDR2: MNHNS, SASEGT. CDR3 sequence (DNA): TGTGCCAGCACCCCCGGGGACAGGATTTATGGCTACACCTTC. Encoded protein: CASTPGDRIYGYTF.

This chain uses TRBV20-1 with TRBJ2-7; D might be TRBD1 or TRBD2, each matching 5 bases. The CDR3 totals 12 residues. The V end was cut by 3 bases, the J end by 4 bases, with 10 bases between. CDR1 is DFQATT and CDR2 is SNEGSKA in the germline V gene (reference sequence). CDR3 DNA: TGCAGTGCTAGTGTAGGGACGTACGAGCAGTACTTC. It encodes CSASVGTYEQYF.

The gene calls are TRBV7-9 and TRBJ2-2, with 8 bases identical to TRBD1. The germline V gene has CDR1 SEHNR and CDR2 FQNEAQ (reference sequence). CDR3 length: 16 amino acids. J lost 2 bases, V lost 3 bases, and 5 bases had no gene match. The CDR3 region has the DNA TGTGCCAGCAGCTTTCCCGGACAGGGTAACACCGGGGAGCTGTTTTTT. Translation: CASSFPGQGNTGELFF.

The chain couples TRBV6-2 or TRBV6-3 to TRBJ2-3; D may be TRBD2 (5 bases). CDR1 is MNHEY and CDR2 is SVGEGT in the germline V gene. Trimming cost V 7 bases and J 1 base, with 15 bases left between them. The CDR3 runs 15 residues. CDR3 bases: TGTGCCAGCACTTTCCGGGGATGGGGCACAGATACGCAGTATTTT. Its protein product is CASTFRGWGTDTQYF.

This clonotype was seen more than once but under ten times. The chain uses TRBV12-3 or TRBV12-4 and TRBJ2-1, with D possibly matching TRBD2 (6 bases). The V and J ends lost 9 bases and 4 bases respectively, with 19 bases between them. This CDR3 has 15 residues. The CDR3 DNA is TGTGCCAGTCTGGCGGGGCTGGCGAGTTACAATGAGCAGTTCTTC. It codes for CASLAGLASYNEQFF.

CDR3 loop: CASSADVARSAQHF. Here the CDR3 DNA reads TGTGCCAGCAGTGCCGACGTGGCTCGCTCGGCCCAGCATTTT. This chain joins TRBV2 and TRBJ1-5, with no clear D. Germline V gene data show CDR1 as SNHLY and CDR2 as FYNNEI. The CDR3 is 14 amino acids. V gave up 4 bases and J gave up 11 bases, with 18 bases separating them.

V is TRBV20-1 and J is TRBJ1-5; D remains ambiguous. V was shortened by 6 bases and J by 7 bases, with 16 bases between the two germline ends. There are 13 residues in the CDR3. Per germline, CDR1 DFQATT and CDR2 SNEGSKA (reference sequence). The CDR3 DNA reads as TGCAGTGCCCGTTGGGCGAGCGGACAGCCCCAGCATTTT. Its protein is CSARWASGQPQHF.

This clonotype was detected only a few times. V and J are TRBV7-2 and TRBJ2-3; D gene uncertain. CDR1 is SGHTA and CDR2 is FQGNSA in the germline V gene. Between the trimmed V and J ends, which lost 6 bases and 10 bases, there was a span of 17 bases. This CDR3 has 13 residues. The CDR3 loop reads CASSPYHELAQYF. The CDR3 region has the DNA TGTGCCAGCAGTCCGTATCACGAATTGGCGCAGTATTTT.